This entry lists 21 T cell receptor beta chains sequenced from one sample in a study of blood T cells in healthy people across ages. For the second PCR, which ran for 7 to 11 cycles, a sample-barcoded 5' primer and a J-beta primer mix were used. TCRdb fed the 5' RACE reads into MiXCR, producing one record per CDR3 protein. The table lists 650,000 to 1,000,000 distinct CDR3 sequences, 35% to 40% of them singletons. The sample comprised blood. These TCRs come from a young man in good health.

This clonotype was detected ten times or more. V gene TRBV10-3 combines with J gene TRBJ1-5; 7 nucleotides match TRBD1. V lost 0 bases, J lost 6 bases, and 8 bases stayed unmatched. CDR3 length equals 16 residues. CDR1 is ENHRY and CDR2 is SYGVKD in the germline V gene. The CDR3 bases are TGTGCCATCAGTGAGTCGGCGCAGGGGGAAAGTCAGCCCCAGCATTTT. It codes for CAISESAQGESQPQHF.

The CDR3 is CASSEVAGEQETQFF. As DNA, the CDR3 is TGTGCCAGCAGTGAAGTGGCGGGGGAGCAAGAGACCCAGTTCTTC. The rearrangement links TRBV6-1 to TRBJ2-1; 7 bases are shared with TRBD2. Germline loops: CDR1 MNHNS, CDR2 SASEGT. V was clipped by 1 base and J by 13 bases; unmatched bases: 13. The CDR3 has 15 amino acids.

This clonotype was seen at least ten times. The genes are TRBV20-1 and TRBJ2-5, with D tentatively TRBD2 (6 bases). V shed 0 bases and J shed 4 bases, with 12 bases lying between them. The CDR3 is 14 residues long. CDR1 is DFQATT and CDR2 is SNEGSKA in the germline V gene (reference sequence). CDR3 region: CSARELRGGETQYF. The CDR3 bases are TGCAGTGCTAGAGAATTGAGGGGAGGAGAGACCCAGTACTTC.

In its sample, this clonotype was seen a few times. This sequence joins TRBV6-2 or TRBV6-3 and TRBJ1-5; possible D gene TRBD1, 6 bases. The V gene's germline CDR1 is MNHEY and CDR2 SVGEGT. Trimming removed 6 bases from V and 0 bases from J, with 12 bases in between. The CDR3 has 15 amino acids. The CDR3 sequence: CASRRDNYSNQPQHF. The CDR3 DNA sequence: TGTGCCAGCAGGCGGGACAACTATAGCAATCAGCCCCAGCATTTT.

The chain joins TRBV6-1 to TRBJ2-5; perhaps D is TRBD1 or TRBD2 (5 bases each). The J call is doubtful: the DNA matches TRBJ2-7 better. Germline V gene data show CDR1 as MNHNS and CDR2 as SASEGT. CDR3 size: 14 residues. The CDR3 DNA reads TGTGCCAGCAGTGAATTGGGACGCGACTACGAGCAGTACTTC. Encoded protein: CASSELGRDYEQYF.

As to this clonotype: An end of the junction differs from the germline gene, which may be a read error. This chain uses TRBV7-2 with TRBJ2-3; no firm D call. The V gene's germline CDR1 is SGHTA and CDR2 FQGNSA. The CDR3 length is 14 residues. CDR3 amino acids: CASSLNSGIDTRYF. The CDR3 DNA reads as TGTGCCAGCAGCTTAAACTCCGGAATAGATACGCGGTATTTT.

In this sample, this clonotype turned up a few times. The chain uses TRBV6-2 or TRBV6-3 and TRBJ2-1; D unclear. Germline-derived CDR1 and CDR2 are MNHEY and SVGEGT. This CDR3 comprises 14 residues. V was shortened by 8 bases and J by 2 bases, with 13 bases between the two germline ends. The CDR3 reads CASSQAPAYNEQFF. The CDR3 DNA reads TGTGCCAGCTCCCAGGCGCCCGCCTACAATGAGCAGTTCTTC.

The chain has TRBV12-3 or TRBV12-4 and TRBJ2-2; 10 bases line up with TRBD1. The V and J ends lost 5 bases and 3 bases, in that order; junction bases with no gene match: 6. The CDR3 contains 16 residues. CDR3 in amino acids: CASSPSTGGHTGELFF. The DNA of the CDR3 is TGTGCCAGCAGTCCCTCGACAGGGGGCCACACCGGGGAGCTGTTTTTT.

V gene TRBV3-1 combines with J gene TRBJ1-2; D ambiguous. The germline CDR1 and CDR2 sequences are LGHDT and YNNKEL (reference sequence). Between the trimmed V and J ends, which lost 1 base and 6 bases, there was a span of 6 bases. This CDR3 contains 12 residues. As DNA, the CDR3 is TGTGCCAGCAGCCAAGTCGGAAATGGCTACACCTTC. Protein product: CASSQVGNGYTF.

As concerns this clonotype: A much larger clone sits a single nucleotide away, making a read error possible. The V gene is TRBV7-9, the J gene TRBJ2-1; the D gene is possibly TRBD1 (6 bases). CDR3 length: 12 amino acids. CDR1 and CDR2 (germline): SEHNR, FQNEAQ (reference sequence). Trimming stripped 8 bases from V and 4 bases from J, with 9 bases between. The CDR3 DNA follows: TGTGCCAGCGGGACACTATACAATGAGCAGTTCTTC. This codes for CASGTLYNEQFF.

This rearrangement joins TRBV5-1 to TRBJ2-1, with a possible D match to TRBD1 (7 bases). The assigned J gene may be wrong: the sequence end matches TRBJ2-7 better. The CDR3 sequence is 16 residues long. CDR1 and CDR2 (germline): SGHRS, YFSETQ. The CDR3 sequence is CASSPAGQSSYNEQYF. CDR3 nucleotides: TGCGCCAGCAGCCCTGCGGGACAGAGCTCCTACAATGAGCAGTACTTC.

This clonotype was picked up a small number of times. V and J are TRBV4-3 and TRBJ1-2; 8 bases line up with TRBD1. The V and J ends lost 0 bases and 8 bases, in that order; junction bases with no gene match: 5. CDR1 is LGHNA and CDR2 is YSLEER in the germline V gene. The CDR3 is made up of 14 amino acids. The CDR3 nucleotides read TGCGCCAGCAGCCAAGACAGGGGGCAGAGCGGCTACACCTTC. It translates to CASSQDRGQSGYTF.

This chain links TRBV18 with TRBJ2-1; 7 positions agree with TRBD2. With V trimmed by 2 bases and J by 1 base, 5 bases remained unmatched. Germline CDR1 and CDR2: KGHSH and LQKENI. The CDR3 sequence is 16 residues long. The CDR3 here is CASSPRDSGSYNEQFF. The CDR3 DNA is TGTGCCAGCTCACCAAGGGATAGCGGGTCCTACAATGAGCAGTTCTTC.

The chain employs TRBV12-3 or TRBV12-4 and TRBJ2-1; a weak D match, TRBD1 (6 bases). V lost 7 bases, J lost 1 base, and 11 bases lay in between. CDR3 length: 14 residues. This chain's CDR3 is CASTPGHSYNEQFF. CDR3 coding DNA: TGTGCCAGCACTCCGGGACATTCCTACAATGAGCAGTTCTTC.

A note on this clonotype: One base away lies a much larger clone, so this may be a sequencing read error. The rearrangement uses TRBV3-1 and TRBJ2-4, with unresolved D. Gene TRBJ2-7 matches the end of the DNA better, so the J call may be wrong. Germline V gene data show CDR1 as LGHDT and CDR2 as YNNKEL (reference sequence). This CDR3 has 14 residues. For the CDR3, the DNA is TGTGCCAGCAGCCAAGAGTTTGGTTTGGGCGAGCAGTACTTC. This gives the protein CASSQEFGLGEQYF.

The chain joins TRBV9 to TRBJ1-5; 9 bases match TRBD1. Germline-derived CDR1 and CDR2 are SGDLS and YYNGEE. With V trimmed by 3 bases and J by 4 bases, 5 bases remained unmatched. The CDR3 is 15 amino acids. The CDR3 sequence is CASSAGTGINQPQHF. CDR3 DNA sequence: TGTGCCAGCAGCGCCGGGACAGGGATAAATCAGCCCCAGCATTTT.

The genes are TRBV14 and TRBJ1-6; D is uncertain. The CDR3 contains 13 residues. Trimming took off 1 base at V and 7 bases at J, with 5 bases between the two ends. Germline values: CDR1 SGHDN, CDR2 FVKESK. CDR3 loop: CASSQVLNSPLHF. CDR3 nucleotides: TGTGCCAGCAGCCAAGTGTTGAATTCACCCCTCCACTTT.

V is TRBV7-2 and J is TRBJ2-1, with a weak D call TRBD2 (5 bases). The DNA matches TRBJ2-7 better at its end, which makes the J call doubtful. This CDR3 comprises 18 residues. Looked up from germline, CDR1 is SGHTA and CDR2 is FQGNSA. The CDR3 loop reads CASSLAPSLGGPYNEQYF. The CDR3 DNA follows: TGTGCCAGCAGCTTAGCGCCTTCTCTCGGAGGCCCCTACAATGAGCAGTACTTC.

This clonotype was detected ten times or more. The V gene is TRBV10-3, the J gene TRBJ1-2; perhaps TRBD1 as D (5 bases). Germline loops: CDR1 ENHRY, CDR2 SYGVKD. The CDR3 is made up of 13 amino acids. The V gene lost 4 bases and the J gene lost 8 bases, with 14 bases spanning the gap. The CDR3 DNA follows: TGTGCCATCAGTGGAGGAGGGGATAAAGGCTACACCTTC. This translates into CAISGGGDKGYTF.

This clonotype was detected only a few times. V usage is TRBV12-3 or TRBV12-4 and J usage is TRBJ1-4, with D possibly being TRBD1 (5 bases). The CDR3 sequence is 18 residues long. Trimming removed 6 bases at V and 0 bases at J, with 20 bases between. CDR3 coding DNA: TGTGCCAGCAGCCCGCCGACGCAGGGCTCTTCAACTAATGAAAAACTGTTTTTT. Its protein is CASSPPTQGSSTNEKLFF.

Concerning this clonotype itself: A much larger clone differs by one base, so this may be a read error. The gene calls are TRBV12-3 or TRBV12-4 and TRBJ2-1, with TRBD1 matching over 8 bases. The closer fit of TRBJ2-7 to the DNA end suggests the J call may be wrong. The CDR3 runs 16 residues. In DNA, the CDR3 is TGTGCCAGCAGTTCCACCCGGGACAGGAGAAACAATGAGCAGTACTTC. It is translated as CASSSTRDRRNNEQYF.